This is a list of T cell receptor beta chains from one sample in a study of blood T cell repertoires in COVID-19. TCRdb's table, derived via immunoSEQ multiplex PCR, lists solely in-frame clones and lacks some. The profile shows about 43,000 clones, roughly four fifths of them singletons. Material for sequencing was peripheral blood. The receptors come from a woman between 55 and 75 years old with acute or convalescent COVID-19. CDR3s include the opening cysteine and the closing phenylalanine or tryptophan. Fields, in order: J gene, V gene, D gene, clone size, CDR3 DNA, CDR3 protein. The D gene is left open where the match is weak. Clone sizes are given selectively: once, few, many, or a class where the clone is expanded.

J: TRBJ2-5
V: TRBV30
D: NA
size: NA
DNA: TGTGCCTGGAGTGTTCAGGGAGAGACCCAGTACTTC
CDR3: CAWSVQGETQYF

J: TRBJ1-1
V: TRBV19
D: NA
size: NA
DNA: TGTGCCAGTCGAACTACTTCCTATGATTGGGGGACTATTGGGAACACTGAAGCTTTCTTT
CDR3: CASRTTSYDWGTIGNTEAFF

J: TRBJ2-7
V: TRBV10-3
D: NA
size: NA
DNA: TGTGCCATCAAGCCGACAGACGGAATCTACGAGCAGTACTTC
CDR3: CAIKPTDGIYEQYF

J: TRBJ2-7
V: TRBV6-6
D: NA
size: few
DNA: TGTGCCAGCAGTTTTAGCAGCACCTACGAGCAGTACTTC
CDR3: CASSFSSTYEQYF

J: TRBJ1-6
V: TRBV7-6
D: NA
size: NA
DNA: TGTGCCAGCAGCGTTGGCGGATCTAATTCACCCCTCCACTTT
CDR3: CASSVGGSNSPLHF

J: TRBJ2-3
V: TRBV30
D: TRBD2
size: NA
DNA: TGTGCCTGGAAAATAGCGGGGGGGGCAGATACGCAGTATTTT
CDR3: CAWKIAGGADTQYF

J: TRBJ1-3
V: TRBV2
D: NA
size: NA
DNA: TGTGCCAGCAGTCCCGTCCAGGGGGGAAACACCATATATTTT
CDR3: CASSPVQGGNTIYF

J: TRBJ1-1
V: TRBV6-6
D: NA
size: NA
DNA: TGTGCCAGCGGGTCACAGGGTTGGGGGAACACTGAAGCTTTCTTT
CDR3: CASGSQGWGNTEAFF

J: TRBJ1-1
V: TRBV20-1
D: TRBD1
size: NA
DNA: TGCAGTGCTACACAGGGGGGAGCTTTCTTT
CDR3: CSATQGGAFF

J: TRBJ1-3
V: TRBV30
D: NA
size: NA
DNA: TGTGCCTGGAGTGTTGGGAGATCTGGAAACACCATATATTTT
CDR3: CAWSVGRSGNTIYF

J: TRBJ2-7
V: TRBV6-6
D: NA
size: NA
DNA: TGTGCCAGCAGTGATGTGGGGGGTCTAGGCTACGAGCAGTACTTC
CDR3: CASSDVGGLGYEQYF

J: TRBJ2-7
V: TRBV5-6
D: TRBD1
size: NA
DNA: TGTGCCAGCAGGAATCAGGACAGGGACTACGAGCAGTACTTC
CDR3: CASRNQDRDYEQYF

J: TRBJ1-1
V: TRBV7-7
D: NA
size: NA
DNA: TGTGCCAGCAGCTTCCCAGGGGTAGGGGACACTGAAGCTTTCTTT
CDR3: CASSFPGVGDTEAFF

J: TRBJ1-3
V: TRBV20-1
D: NA
size: NA
DNA: TGCAGTGCAAGTACAGGAAACACCATATATTTT
CDR3: CSASTGNTIYF

J: TRBJ1-4
V: TRBV4-3
D: NA
size: NA
DNA: TGCGCCAGCAGCCAAGAGCGGGGTGAAAAACTGTTTTTT
CDR3: CASSQERGEKLFF

J: TRBJ1-1
V: TRBV6-5
D: NA
size: once
DNA: TGTGCCAGCAGCCTAAGGGGCGAAGCTTTCTTT
CDR3: CASSLRGEAFF

J: TRBJ2-7
V: TRBV11-2
D: NA
size: NA
DNA: TGTGCCAGCAGCTCCGACAGGAGAACCTACGAGCAGTACTTC
CDR3: CASSSDRRTYEQYF

J: TRBJ2-3
V: TRBV15
D: NA
size: once
DNA: TGTGCCACCAGCAGCCAGAACACAGATACGCAGTATTTT
CDR3: CATSSQNTDTQYF

J: TRBJ1-6
V: TRBV27
D: NA
size: once
DNA: TGTGCCAGCAGTTTCTCCAGGGTCCGTTCAGTTGGAAATTCACCCCTCCACTTT
CDR3: CASSFSRVRSVGNSPLHF

J: TRBJ2-7
V: TRBV5-1
D: TRBD2
size: NA
DNA: TGCGCCAGCAGCTTGGATAGCGGGGGGATCTCCTACGAGCAGTACTTC
CDR3: CASSLDSGGISYEQYF

J: TRBJ2-7
V: TRBV7-9
D: TRBD1
size: NA
DNA: TGTGCCAGCAGCAGAGGACAGGGCTACGAGCAGTACTTC
CDR3: CASSRGQGYEQYF

J: TRBJ2-1
V: TRBV18
D: TRBD2
size: few
DNA: TGTGCCAGCTCACCCGGAGCGGGGGGGACCTACAATGAGCAGTTCTTC
CDR3: CASSPGAGGTYNEQFF

J: TRBJ2-2
V: TRBV19
D: TRBD1
size: NA
DNA: TGTGCCAGTAGGAAGGGGGCGAAAGGCGGGGAGCTGTTTTTT
CDR3: CASRKGAKGGELFF

J: TRBJ2-7
V: TRBV3-1/TRBV3-2
D: TRBD2
size: NA
DNA: TGTGCCAGCAGCCAAGATTCCGCGGGGGGGTTCTACGAGCAGTACTTC
CDR3: CASSQDSAGGFYEQYF

J: TRBJ2-7
V: TRBV19
D: NA
size: NA
DNA: TGTGCCAGTAGTATAGTAGCGACGGGCGCCTACGAGCAGTACTTC
CDR3: CASSIVATGAYEQYF

J: TRBJ1-5
V: TRBV6-1
D: TRBD1
size: once
DNA: TGTGCCAGCAGTGAAACAGGGGGCGGGCAGCCCCAGCATTTT
CDR3: CASSETGGGQPQHF

J: TRBJ1-2
V: TRBV5-1
D: NA
size: NA
DNA: TGCGCCAGCAGCCCCCTCTCGACAGGCTATGGCTACACCTTC
CDR3: CASSPLSTGYGYTF

J: TRBJ2-2
V: TRBV6-6
D: NA
size: few
DNA: TGTGCCACTACAGCATCGTACACCGGGGAGCTGTTTTTT
CDR3: CATTASYTGELFF

J: TRBJ2-2
V: TRBV2
D: TRBD1
size: NA
DNA: TGTGCCAGCAGTGGAGATACAGGGGCGAACACCGGGGAGCTGTTTTTT
CDR3: CASSGDTGANTGELFF

J: TRBJ1-1
V: TRBV19
D: NA
size: NA
DNA: TGTGCCAGTAGTATTTTGCGAAACACTGAAGCTTTCTTT
CDR3: CASSILRNTEAFF

J: TRBJ2-3
V: TRBV30
D: NA
size: NA
DNA: TGTGCCTGGAGTCCCCGGCGGGGGCGGTCGGATACGCAGTATTTT
CDR3: CAWSPRRGRSDTQYF

J: TRBJ2-3
V: TRBV25-1
D: NA
size: once
DNA: TGTGCCAGCAGTGAATGGGGTAGCGGCACAGATACGCAGTATTTT
CDR3: CASSEWGSGTDTQYF

J: TRBJ2-7
V: TRBV19
D: TRBD1
size: NA
DNA: TGTGCCAGTAGTATAGAGAAGGGACAGCCCTACGAGCAGTACTTC
CDR3: CASSIEKGQPYEQYF

J: TRBJ2-1
V: TRBV18
D: TRBD1
size: NA
DNA: TGTGCCAGCTCACCACCCGGGACAGGGGGCATCCATGAGCAGTTCTTC
CDR3: CASSPPGTGGIHEQFF

J: TRBJ2-7
V: TRBV10-3
D: NA
size: few
DNA: TGTGCCATCAGGGACAGCGTCCACGAGCAGTACTTC
CDR3: CAIRDSVHEQYF

J: TRBJ2-4
V: TRBV5-1
D: NA
size: NA
DNA: TGCGCCAGCAACCCCAGGGGTGGGCAAAACATTCAGTACTTC
CDR3: CASNPRGGQNIQYF

J: TRBJ1-2
V: TRBV9
D: NA
size: NA
DNA: TGTGCCAGCAGCGAAGGAGGAGGCTATGGCTACACCTTC
CDR3: CASSEGGGYGYTF

J: TRBJ1-2
V: TRBV18
D: NA
size: NA
DNA: TGTGCCAGCTCACCACCGAGGAGGGACAACTATGGCTACACCTTC
CDR3: CASSPPRRDNYGYTF

J: TRBJ1-1
V: TRBV16
D: TRBD1
size: NA
DNA: TGTGCCAGCAGCCAATCCAGGCAGGGGGACACTGAAGCTTTCTTT
CDR3: CASSQSRQGDTEAFF

J: TRBJ1-2
V: TRBV5-1
D: NA
size: few
DNA: TGCGCCAGCAGCTTGTCGGGTCGGGGGACTGGCTACACCTTC
CDR3: CASSLSGRGTGYTF

J: TRBJ1-3
V: TRBV3-1/TRBV3-2
D: NA
size: NA
DNA: TGTGCCAGCAGCCAACTGGGACAAACTGGAAACACCATATATTTT
CDR3: CASSQLGQTGNTIYF